One sample yielded the 27 T cell receptor beta chains listed below, sequenced in a study of Ad26.COV2.S vaccination and SARS-CoV-2 variants. Some clones are missing from TCRdb's copy, which holds only in-frame ones; the method was immunoSEQ multiplex PCR. The sample comprises about 480,000 clones, roughly nine tenths of which are singletons, and about 13% rests with the top ten. Treatment here: about 20 received Ad26.COV2.S at low or high dose, single or two shots; about 5 received placebo; per-sample allocation not given. It was on day 63 after the first vaccine or placebo injection that samples were taken. The starting material was peripheral blood, obtained in a trial of Ad26.COV2.S vaccine versus placebo. The receptors were sampled from a person aged 18-65 years who received the Ad26.COV2.S COVID-19 vaccine or a placebo.

The V call is TRBV2, the J call TRBJ2-2; 8 bases are shared with TRBD2. Germline CDR1 is SNHLY and CDR2 is FYNNEI. The CDR3 totals 15 residues. J lost 6 bases, V lost 0 bases, and 3 bases had no gene match. CDR3 protein: CASSEARAGAGELFF. Written as DNA, the CDR3 is TGTGCCAGCAGTGAAGCCCGAGCGGGAGCCGGGGAGCTGTTTTTT.

The CDR3 is CASRRQVHTEAFF. CDR3 coding DNA: TGTGCCAGCAGGAGACAGGTTCACACTGAAGCTTTCTTT. V is TRBV28 and J is TRBJ1-1, with D perhaps matching TRBD1 (6 bases). V lost 6 bases and J lost 3, with 11 bases in between. Germline assignment: CDR1 MDHEN and CDR2 SYDVKM. The CDR3 has 13 residues.

This clone occurred many times. DNA for the CDR3: TGTGCCAGCAGTCTCCTGGGGCACCAGAACACTGAAGCTTTCTTT. Translation gives CASSLLGHQNTEAFF. The V and J genes are TRBV6-2 or TRBV6-3 and TRBJ1-1, with D maybe TRBD1 (5 bases). The CDR3 runs 15 residues. The V gene lost 5 bases and the J gene lost 1 base, with 14 bases spanning the gap. Germline lookup yields CDR1 MNHEY and CDR2 SVGEGT.

There are a few counts of this clone. A read error may account for a junction end that differs from germline. The CDR3 DNA reads TGTGCCAGCAGCCTAGGGATGCTAGCGGGAAGGGGAGGAGAGCAGTACTTC. Its translation: CASSLGMLAGRGGEQYF. V and J are TRBV13 and TRBJ2-7; 9 nucleotides line up with TRBD2. Germline V gene data show CDR1 as PRHDT and CDR2 as FYEKMQ (reference sequence). The CDR3 has 17 amino acids.

CDR3 in amino acids: CASSKGQGQPETQYF. In DNA form, the CDR3 reads TGTGCCAGCAGCAAGGGACAGGGGCAGCCAGAGACCCAGTACTTC. The chain joins TRBV6-5 to TRBJ2-5; the match to TRBD1 covers 10 bases. Germline values: CDR1 MNHEY, CDR2 SVGAGI. V dropped 6 bases and J dropped 4; count of bases not matched to a gene: 8. CDR3 size: 15 residues.

The chain joins TRBV7-2 to TRBJ1-1, with D hard to call. CDR3 length: 15 amino acids. Trimming removed 0 bases from V and 1 base from J, with 9 bases in between. The germline V gene encodes CDR1 SGHTA and CDR2 FQGNSA. The CDR3 protein is CASSLATTWNTEAFF. CDR3 nucleotide sequence: TGTGCCAGCAGCTTAGCAACTACATGGAACACTGAAGCTTTCTTT. Filled out from reference TRBV7-2 and TRBJ1-1, the complete variable domain reads GAGVSQSPSNKVTEKGKDVELRCDPISGHTALYWYRQSLGQGLEFLIYFQGNSAPDKSGLPSDRFSAERTGGSVSTLTIQRTQQEDSAVYLCASSLATTWNTEAFFGQGTRLTVV.

V gene TRBV5-3 combines with J gene TRBJ2-1, with TRBD1 matching over 12 bases. TRBV5-3 is given ORF status, its function remaining uncertain. With 5 bases clipped from V and 6 bases from J, the junction kept 6 bases outside the gene matches. The CDR3 has 15 amino acids. CDR3 sequence reads: CARSLRDRGRNEQFF. CDR3 bases: TGTGCCAGAAGTCTCCGGGACAGGGGGCGCAATGAGCAGTTCTTC.

The J gene is TRBJ2-3, the V gene TRBV29-1; D unresolved. The length of the CDR3 is 12 residues. Germline CDR1 and CDR2: SQVTM and ANQGSEA. V was cut by 4 bases and J by 2 bases, with 7 bases left in between. The DNA of the CDR3 is TGCAGCGTTGCACAGACCACAGATACGCAGTATTTT. Protein product: CSVAQTTDTQYF.

The chain has TRBV19 and TRBJ2-1; D assignment may be TRBD1 or TRBD2 (5 bases each). Deletions cut 1 base from V and 12 bases from J, with 16 bases between. Germline V CDR1 and CDR2: LNHDA, SQIVND (reference sequence). This CDR3 is built from 14 residues. The CDR3 DNA sequence: TGTGCCAGTAGTATAGGGGGGTCCCTCGACGGGCAGTTCTTC. It encodes CASSIGGSLDGQFF.

This sequence joins TRBV19 and TRBJ2-5, with TRBD1 matching 7 bases. The trim removed 5 bases at V and 1 base at J, leaving 4 bases unmatched. Germline-derived CDR1 and CDR2 are LNHDA and SQIVND (reference sequence). There are 14 residues in the CDR3. CDR3 sequence (DNA): TGTGCCAGTAGTGGGACAGTACTCCAAGAGACCCAGTACTTC. Protein sequence: CASSGTVLQETQYF.

The J gene is TRBJ2-7, the V gene TRBV3-1 (or the pseudogene TRBV3-2); either TRBD1 or TRBD2 may fit D (5 bases each). There are 17 residues in the CDR3. The V end was cut by 0 bases, the J end by 7 bases, with 22 bases between. The germline gives CDR1 LGHDT, CDR2 YNNKEL (reference sequence). CDR3 nucleotide sequence: TGTGCCAGCAGCCAAGAACCCCCGCCAGGGAGATTGGGTGAGCAGTACTTC. This encodes CASSQEPPPGRLGEQYF.

The chain employs TRBV11-3 and TRBJ1-1, with D perhaps matching TRBD1 (6 bases). The CDR3 has 14 residues. The V gene lost 5 bases and the J gene lost 1 base, with 11 bases spanning the gap. Germline assignment: CDR1 SGHNT and CDR2 YENEEA. The DNA of the CDR3 is TGTGCCAGCAGCCCGCCGACAGGGAACACTGAAGCTTTCTTT. Amino acids: CASSPPTGNTEAFF.

V gene TRBV5-1 combines with J gene TRBJ1-4, with D perhaps matching TRBD1 (6 bases). The CDR3 sequence is 16 residues long. From germline, CDR1 is SGHRS and CDR2 YFSETQ. Deletions cut 3 bases from V and 7 bases from J, with 19 bases between. CDR3 sequence (DNA): TGCGCCAGCAGCTGGGACCGGACAGCAAGTTCTGAAAAACTGTTTTTT. It is translated as CASSWDRTASSEKLFF.

The genes are TRBV6-1 and TRBJ2-6; D may be TRBD1 or TRBD2 (5 bases each). Trimming removed 3 bases from V and 5 bases from J, with 17 bases in between. The CDR3 has 17 amino acids. CDR1 is MNHNS and CDR2 is SASEGT in the germline V gene. CDR3 region: CASSDRDRGRWANVLTF. CDR3 DNA sequence: TGTGCCAGCAGTGACCGGGACCGGGGTCGGTGGGCCAACGTCCTGACTTTC.

The rearrangement joins TRBV11-2 to TRBJ2-1; TRBD2 matches at 7 bases. The CDR3 sequence is 16 residues long. Per germline, CDR1 SGHAT and CDR2 FQNNGV. Trimming cost V 1 base and J 6 bases; bases outside gene matches: 9. Written as DNA, the CDR3 is TGTGCCAGCAGCTTAGGACTCCTAGCGGACTCCAATGAGCAGTTCTTC. This translates into CASSLGLLADSNEQFF.

The chain combines TRBV6-6 with TRBJ2-5; unclear D gene. Looked up from germline, CDR1 is MNHNY and CDR2 is SVGAGI (reference sequence). Trimming removed 6 bases at V and 1 base at J, with 0 bases between. This CDR3 is built from 10 residues. The CDR3 nucleotides are TGTGCCAGCAGCCAAGAGACCCAGTACTTC. Translation gives CASSQETQYF.

This chain uses TRBV19 with TRBJ2-5; TRBD1 matches at 9 bases. In germline, CDR1 is LNHDA, CDR2 SQIVND (reference sequence). Unmatched junction bases numbered 7, after V lost 3 bases and J lost 2 bases. The CDR3 runs to 16 residues. CDR3 region: CASSIGTGNYQETQYF. The CDR3 bases are TGTGCCAGTAGTATTGGGACAGGGAACTATCAAGAGACCCAGTACTTC.

The chain combines TRBV27 with TRBJ2-3; D is ambiguous. The CDR3 spans 13 residues. CDR1 and CDR2 (germline): MNHEY, SMNVEV (reference sequence). With 4 bases removed from V and 0 bases from J, the gap between germline ends came to 5 bases. Written as DNA, the CDR3 is TGTGCCAGCAGTTCCTTTAGCACAGATACGCAGTATTTT. This sequence encodes CASSSFSTDTQYF.

This clone showed up just once. This chain links TRBV14 with TRBJ2-5, with 7 bases matching TRBD1. CDR3 length equals 14 residues. J was trimmed by 7 bases and V by 4 bases; bases with no gene match: 9. CDR1 and CDR2 (germline): SGHDN, FVKESK. The CDR3 loop is CASSRRGGAGTQYF. Here the CDR3 DNA reads TGTGCCAGCAGCCGGCGAGGGGGCGCCGGGACCCAGTACTTC.

The chain joins TRBV7-2 to TRBJ2-1; 10 bases agree with TRBD1. V dropped 4 bases and J dropped 8; count of bases not matched to a gene: 5. The germline CDR1 and CDR2 sequences are SGHTA and FQGNSA. The CDR3 is 14 amino acids. The CDR3 here is CASSSSTGGYEQFF. CDR3 bases: TGTGCCAGCAGCTCATCGACAGGGGGCTATGAGCAGTTCTTC.

This rearrangement joins TRBV11-2 to TRBJ1-1; 7 bases agree with TRBD1. V dropped 5 bases and J dropped 1; count of bases not matched to a gene: 10. The germline V gene has CDR1 SGHAT and CDR2 FQNNGV. The CDR3 loop spans 16 amino acids. CDR3 loop: CASSANRGLKNTEAFF. The DNA for the CDR3 is TGTGCCAGCAGCGCAAACAGGGGACTCAAGAACACTGAAGCTTTCTTT.

V is TRBV19 and J is TRBJ2-2, with D unclear. CDR1 and CDR2 from the germline V gene are LNHDA and SQIVND (reference sequence). V lost 7 bases and J lost 7, with 13 bases in between. This CDR3 contains 13 residues. The CDR3 DNA reads TGTGCCAGTACCCCCGACCCGATCGGGGAGCTGTTTTTT. Its translation: CASTPDPIGELFF.

The chain is built from TRBV4-1 and TRBJ1-2; 8 bases align to TRBD1. From germline, CDR1 is MGHRA and CDR2 YSYEKL. CDR3 length: 16 amino acids. V was pared by 2 bases and J by 1 base, with 6 bases of the junction left unmatched. The CDR3 loop reads CASSQPRQGSNYGYTF. The CDR3 DNA sequence: TGCGCCAGCAGCCAACCAAGACAGGGGAGTAACTATGGCTACACCTTC.

This clone has a single count. The chain employs TRBV19 and TRBJ2-3; the D gene is possibly TRBD1 (5 bases). The CDR3 consists of 13 residues. From germline, CDR1 is LNHDA and CDR2 SQIVND (reference sequence). Trimming took 5 bases from V and 2 from J, leaving 8 bases between them. The CDR3 DNA reads TGTGCCAGTAGTTCAGGGAACACAGATACGCAGTATTTT. As protein: CASSSGNTDTQYF.

As regards this clone: Different DNA sequences within this sample yield the same CDR3. The chain joins TRBV30 to TRBJ1-1; D unresolved. The CDR3 has 13 amino acids. Between the trimmed V and J ends, which lost 0 bases and 3 bases, there was a span of 8 bases. CDR1 is GTSNPN, CDR2 SVGIG, per germline (reference sequence). The CDR3 reads CAWSVRRDTEAFF. DNA of the CDR3: TGTGCCTGGAGTGTAAGAAGGGACACTGAAGCTTTCTTT. The entire variable domain, with the rest obtained from reference TRBV30 and TRBJ1-1, is as follows: SQTIHQWPATLVQPVGSPLSLECTVEGTSNPNLYWYRQAAGRGLQLLFYSVGIGQISSEVPQNLSASRPQDRQFILSSKKLLLSDSGFYLCAWSVRRDTEAFFGQGTRLTVV.

J is TRBJ2-5 and V is TRBV7-3; TRBD2 might be the D (5 bases). The CDR3 runs 13 residues. Germline-derived CDR1 and CDR2 are SGHTA and FQGTGA. Trimming stripped 5 bases from V and 2 bases from J, with 9 bases between. The CDR3 region has the DNA TGTGCCAGCAGCCCCCCGGGGCAAGAGACCCAGTACTTC. Residues: CASSPPGQETQYF.

V gene TRBV4-1 combines with J gene TRBJ1-1; D gene unclear. V lost 0 bases, J lost 1 base, and 9 bases lay in between. CDR1 MGHRA and CDR2 YSYEKL come from the germline V gene. CDR3 length: 15 amino acids. The CDR3 DNA is TGCGCCAGCAGCCAAGAGGCTGCACCGAACACTGAAGCTTTCTTT. It is translated as CASSQEAAPNTEAFF.